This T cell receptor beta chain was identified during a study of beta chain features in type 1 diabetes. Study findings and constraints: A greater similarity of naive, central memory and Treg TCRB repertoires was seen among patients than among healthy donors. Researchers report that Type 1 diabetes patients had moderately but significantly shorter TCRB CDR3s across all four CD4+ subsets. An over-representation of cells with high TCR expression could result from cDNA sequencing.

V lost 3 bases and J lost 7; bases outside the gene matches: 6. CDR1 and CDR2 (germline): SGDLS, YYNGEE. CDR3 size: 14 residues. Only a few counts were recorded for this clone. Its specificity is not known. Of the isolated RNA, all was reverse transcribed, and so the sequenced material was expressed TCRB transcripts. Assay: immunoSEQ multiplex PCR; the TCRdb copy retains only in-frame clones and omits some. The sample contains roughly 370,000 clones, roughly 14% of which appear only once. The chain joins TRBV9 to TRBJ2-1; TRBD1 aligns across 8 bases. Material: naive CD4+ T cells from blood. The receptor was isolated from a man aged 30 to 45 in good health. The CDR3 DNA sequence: TGTGCCAGCAGCGCAGGTCAGGGGGCGAATGAGCAGTTCTTC. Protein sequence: CASSAGQGANEQFF.